Listed below are T cell receptor beta chains from one sample, sequenced in a study of blood T cell repertoires in COVID-19. The table came from immunoSEQ multiplex PCR; TCRdb's copy has only in-frame clones and leaves some out. This sample yields roughly 150,000 clones, of which roughly nine tenths are seen a single time; about 2.5% belongs to the top ten. The sample comprised peripheral blood. The source of these receptors is a woman in her seventies with acute or convalescent COVID-19. Both conserved end residues are part of each CDR3. D genes are given only for firm matches. Not every row has a clone size; where given, it reads once, few, many or a size class.

clone size: NA
V gene: TRBV7-9
J gene: TRBJ2-1
D gene: TRBD2
CDR3 protein: CASSVTSGGAGRAYNEQFF
CDR3 DNA: TGTGCCAGCAGCGTAACTAGCGGGGGGGCCGGTCGCGCCTACAATGAGCAGTTCTTC

clone size: NA
V gene: TRBV4-2
J gene: TRBJ2-3
D gene: NA
CDR3 protein: CASSQTIGQGSTDTQYF
CDR3 DNA: TGTGCCAGCAGCCAAACCATAGGGCAGGGAAGCACAGATACGCAGTATTTT

clone size: NA
V gene: TRBV2
J gene: TRBJ2-3
D gene: NA
CDR3 protein: CASSERGWSTDTQYF
CDR3 DNA: TGTGCCAGCAGTGAAAGGGGCTGGAGCACAGATACGCAGTATTTT

clone size: NA
V gene: TRBV11-3
J gene: TRBJ2-3
D gene: NA
CDR3 protein: CASSLGGRTDTQYF
CDR3 DNA: TGTGCCAGCAGCTTAGGGGGCAGAACTGATACGCAGTATTTT

clone size: NA
V gene: TRBV18
J gene: TRBJ1-1
D gene: TRBD1
CDR3 protein: CASSPPGQGEAFF
CDR3 DNA: TGTGCCAGCTCACCACCGGGACAGGGTGAAGCTTTCTTT

clone size: NA
V gene: TRBV11-1
J gene: TRBJ2-5
D gene: TRBD2
CDR3 protein: CASSLSTSGGQETQYF
CDR3 DNA: TGTGCCAGCAGTTTGTCGACTAGCGGGGGCCAAGAGACCCAGTACTTC

clone size: NA
V gene: TRBV4-2
J gene: TRBJ2-1
D gene: TRBD2
CDR3 protein: CASGSSGRNEQFF
CDR3 DNA: TGTGCCAGCGGGTCTAGCGGTCGGAATGAGCAGTTCTTC

clone size: NA
V gene: TRBV2
J gene: TRBJ1-5
D gene: TRBD1
CDR3 protein: CASSGEQGMGNQPQHF
CDR3 DNA: TGTGCCAGCAGTGGAGAACAGGGGATGGGCAATCAGCCCCAGCATTTT

clone size: once
V gene: TRBV6-5
J gene: TRBJ1-2
D gene: NA
CDR3 protein: CASSPQGPYGYTF
CDR3 DNA: TGTGCCAGCAGTCCACAGGGTCCGTATGGCTACACCTTC

clone size: NA
V gene: TRBV30
J gene: TRBJ1-6
D gene: NA
CDR3 protein: CAWSVGGYNSPLHF
CDR3 DNA: TGTGCCTGGAGTGTAGGGGGCTATAATTCACCCCTCCACTTT

clone size: NA
V gene: TRBV4-3
J gene: TRBJ1-1
D gene: NA
CDR3 protein: CASSQDGDTDTEAFF
CDR3 DNA: TGCGCCAGCAGCCAAGATGGGGACACGGACACTGAAGCTTTCTTT

clone size: NA
V gene: TRBV19
J gene: TRBJ1-2
D gene: TRBD1
CDR3 protein: CASSTKTGGGTSGYTF
CDR3 DNA: TGTGCCAGTAGTACTAAGACAGGGGGCGGTACGAGCGGCTACACCTTC

clone size: NA
V gene: TRBV6-5
J gene: TRBJ2-1
D gene: NA
CDR3 protein: CASRSVQVGEQFF
CDR3 DNA: TGTGCCAGCAGATCAGTACAGGTCGGTGAGCAGTTCTTC

clone size: NA
V gene: TRBV3-1/TRBV3-2
J gene: TRBJ2-1
D gene: TRBD2
CDR3 protein: CASRGTGTSGGAQFF
CDR3 DNA: TGTGCCAGCAGAGGAACCGGGACTAGCGGGGGGGCGCAGTTCTTC

clone size: NA
V gene: TRBV11-2
J gene: TRBJ2-3
D gene: NA
CDR3 protein: CASSLDWTATDTQYF
CDR3 DNA: TGTGCCAGCAGCTTAGATTGGACAGCCACGGATACGCAGTATTTT

clone size: NA
V gene: TRBV4-1
J gene: TRBJ1-4
D gene: NA
CDR3 protein: CASSQGQGPSAELFF
CDR3 DNA: TGCGCCAGCAGCCAAGGGCAGGGCCCGTCCGCCGAGTTGTTTTTT

clone size: NA
V gene: TRBV11-1
J gene: TRBJ2-3
D gene: TRBD2
CDR3 protein: CASSPEVAGTTDTQYF
CDR3 DNA: TGTGCCAGCAGCCCCGAGGTAGCGGGGACCACAGATACGCAGTATTTT

clone size: NA
V gene: TRBV7-2
J gene: TRBJ1-2
D gene: NA
CDR3 protein: CASRLYRTGDYGYTF
CDR3 DNA: TGTGCCAGCAGGCTTTACCGTACCGGGGACTATGGCTACACCTTC

clone size: once
V gene: TRBV6-5
J gene: TRBJ1-5
D gene: NA
CDR3 protein: CASTGDNSNQPQHF
CDR3 DNA: TGTGCCAGCACAGGCGATAATAGCAATCAGCCCCAGCATTTT

clone size: NA
V gene: TRBV3-1/TRBV3-2
J gene: TRBJ2-3
D gene: TRBD2
CDR3 protein: CASSQAGAGRGTDTQYF
CDR3 DNA: TGTGCCAGCAGCCAGGCAGGAGCGGGGAGAGGGACAGATACGCAGTATTTT

clone size: NA
V gene: TRBV9
J gene: TRBJ2-4
D gene: NA
CDR3 protein: CASSAVGGIQYF
CDR3 DNA: TGTGCCAGCAGCGCGGTGGGGGGCATTCAGTACTTC

clone size: NA
V gene: TRBV6-5
J gene: TRBJ1-5
D gene: NA
CDR3 protein: CASSSGVGNQPQHF
CDR3 DNA: TGTGCCAGCAGTTCCGGTGTGGGCAATCAGCCCCAGCATTTT

clone size: NA
V gene: TRBV19
J gene: TRBJ2-2
D gene: NA
CDR3 protein: CASSTPTGSVRTGELFF
CDR3 DNA: TGTGCCAGTAGTACTCCTACAGGGTCGGTTCGAACCGGGGAGCTGTTTTTT

clone size: NA
V gene: TRBV30
J gene: TRBJ1-5
D gene: NA
CDR3 protein: CAWSLTVSNQPQHF
CDR3 DNA: TGTGCCTGGAGTCTAACAGTAAGCAATCAGCCCCAGCATTTT

clone size: NA
V gene: TRBV9
J gene: TRBJ2-6
D gene: NA
CDR3 protein: CASSAGVGANVLTF
CDR3 DNA: TGTGCCAGCAGCGCAGGGGTTGGGGCCAACGTCCTGACTTTC

clone size: NA
V gene: TRBV11-2
J gene: TRBJ2-3
D gene: NA
CDR3 protein: CASSPGLRMADTQYF
CDR3 DNA: TGTGCCAGCAGCCCCGGTCTCAGGATGGCAGATACGCAGTATTTT

clone size: NA
V gene: TRBV3-1/TRBV3-2
J gene: TRBJ1-1
D gene: NA
CDR3 protein: CASSQGSRVGTEAFF
CDR3 DNA: TGTGCCAGCAGCCAAGGCAGCAGGGTAGGCACTGAAGCTTTCTTT

clone size: NA
V gene: TRBV7-9
J gene: TRBJ2-7
D gene: NA
CDR3 protein: CASSPRDFIYEQYF
CDR3 DNA: TGTGCCAGCAGCCCCCGGGACTTTATTTACGAGCAGTACTTC

clone size: NA
V gene: TRBV5-1
J gene: TRBJ2-2
D gene: TRBD2
CDR3 protein: CASSRLAGGITNTGELFF
CDR3 DNA: TGCGCCAGCAGCCGACTAGCGGGGGGAATAACGAACACCGGGGAGCTGTTTTTT